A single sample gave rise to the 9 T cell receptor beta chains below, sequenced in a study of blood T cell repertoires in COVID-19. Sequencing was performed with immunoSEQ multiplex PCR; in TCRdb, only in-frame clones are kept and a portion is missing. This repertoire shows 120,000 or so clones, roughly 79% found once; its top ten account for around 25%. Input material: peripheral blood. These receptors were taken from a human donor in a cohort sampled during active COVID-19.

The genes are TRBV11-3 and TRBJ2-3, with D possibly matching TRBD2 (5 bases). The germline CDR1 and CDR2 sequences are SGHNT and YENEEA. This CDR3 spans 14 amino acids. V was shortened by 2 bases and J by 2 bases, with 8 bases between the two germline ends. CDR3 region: CASSLTGLTDTQYF. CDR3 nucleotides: TGTGCCAGCAGCTTAACTGGACTCACAGATACGCAGTATTTT.

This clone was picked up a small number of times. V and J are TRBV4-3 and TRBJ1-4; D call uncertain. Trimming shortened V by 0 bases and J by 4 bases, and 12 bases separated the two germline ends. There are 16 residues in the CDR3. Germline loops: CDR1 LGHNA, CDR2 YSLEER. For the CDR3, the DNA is TGCGCCAGCAGCCAAGATCTGAGCGGCGTTAATGAAAAACTGTTTTTT. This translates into CASSQDLSGVNEKLFF.

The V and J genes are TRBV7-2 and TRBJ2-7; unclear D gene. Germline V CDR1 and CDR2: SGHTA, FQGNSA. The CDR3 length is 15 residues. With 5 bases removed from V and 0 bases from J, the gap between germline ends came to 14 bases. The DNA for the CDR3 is TGTGCCAGCAGCCCGCGGCGGTCAAGCTCCTACGAGCAGTACTTC. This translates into CASSPRRSSSYEQYF.

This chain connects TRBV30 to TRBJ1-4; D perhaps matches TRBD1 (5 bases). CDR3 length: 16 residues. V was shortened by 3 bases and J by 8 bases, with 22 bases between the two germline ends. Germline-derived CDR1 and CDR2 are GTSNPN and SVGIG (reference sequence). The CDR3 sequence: CAWSGGTGFAEEKLFF. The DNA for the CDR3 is TGTGCCTGGAGCGGGGGGACGGGATTTGCGGAGGAAAAACTGTTTTTT.

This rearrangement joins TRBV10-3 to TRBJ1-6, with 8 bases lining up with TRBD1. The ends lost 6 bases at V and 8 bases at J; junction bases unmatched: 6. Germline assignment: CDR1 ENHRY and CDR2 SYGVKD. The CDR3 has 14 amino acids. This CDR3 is CAIRGDRTDSPLHF. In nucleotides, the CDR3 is TGTGCCATCAGGGGGGACAGGACGGATTCACCCCTCCACTTT.

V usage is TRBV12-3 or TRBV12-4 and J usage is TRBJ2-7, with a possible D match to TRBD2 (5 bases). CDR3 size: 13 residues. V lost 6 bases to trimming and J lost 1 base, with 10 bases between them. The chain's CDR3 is CASRKPGSYEQYF. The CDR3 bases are TGTGCCAGCAGAAAACCGGGATCCTACGAGCAGTACTTC.

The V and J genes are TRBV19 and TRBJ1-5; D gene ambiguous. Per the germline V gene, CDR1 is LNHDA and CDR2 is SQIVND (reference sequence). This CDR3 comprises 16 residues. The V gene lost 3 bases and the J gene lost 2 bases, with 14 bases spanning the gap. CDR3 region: CASSIRGSRGNQPQHF. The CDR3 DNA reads TGTGCCAGTAGTATTCGAGGGTCTAGAGGCAATCAGCCCCAGCATTTT.

The CDR3 sequence is CASSRGQGTETQYF. The CDR3 coding sequence is TGTGCCAGCAGCCGAGGACAGGGGACGGAGACCCAGTACTTC. The chain recombines TRBV27 with TRBJ2-5, with TRBD1 matching over 9 bases. Germline V gives CDR1 MNHEY, CDR2 SMNVEV (reference sequence). Trimming at V came to 6 bases and at J to 5 bases, leaving 7 bases not matched to a gene. The CDR3 runs 14 residues.

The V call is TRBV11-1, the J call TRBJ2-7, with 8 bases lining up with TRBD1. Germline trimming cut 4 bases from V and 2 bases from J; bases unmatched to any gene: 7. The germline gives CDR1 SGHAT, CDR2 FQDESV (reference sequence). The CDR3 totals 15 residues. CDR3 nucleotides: TGTGCCAGCAGCTACTATAAGACAGGGGCCTACGAGCAGTACTTC. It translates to CASSYYKTGAYEQYF.